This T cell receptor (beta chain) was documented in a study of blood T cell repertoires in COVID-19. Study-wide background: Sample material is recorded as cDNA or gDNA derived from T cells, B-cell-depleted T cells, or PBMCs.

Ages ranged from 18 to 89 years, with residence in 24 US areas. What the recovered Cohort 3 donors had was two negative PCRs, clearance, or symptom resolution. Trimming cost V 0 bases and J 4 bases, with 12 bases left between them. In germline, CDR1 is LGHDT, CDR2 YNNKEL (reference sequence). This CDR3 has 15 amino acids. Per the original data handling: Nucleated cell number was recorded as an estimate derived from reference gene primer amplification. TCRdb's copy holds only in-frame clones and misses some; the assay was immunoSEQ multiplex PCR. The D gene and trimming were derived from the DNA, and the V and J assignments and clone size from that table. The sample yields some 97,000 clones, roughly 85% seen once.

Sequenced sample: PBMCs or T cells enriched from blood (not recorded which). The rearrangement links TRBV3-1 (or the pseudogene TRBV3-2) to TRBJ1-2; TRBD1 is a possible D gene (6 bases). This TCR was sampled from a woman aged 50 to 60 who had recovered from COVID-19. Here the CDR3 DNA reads TGTGCCAGCAGCCAAGAACCTCGGGACATCTATGGCTACACCTTC. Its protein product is CASSQEPRDIYGYTF.